Below are 3 T cell receptor beta chains sequenced from a single sample in a study of shared clonotypes between healthy human individuals. TCRdb keeps only in-frame clones here, not all; method: immunoSEQ multiplex PCR. The sample lists 2,500,000 or so clones; roughly 93% were seen once. The specimen sequenced was naive CD4+ T cells from PBMCs. The subset was: CD45RA+ positively selected. All receptors come from a man between 18 and 29 years old in good health. Some clones in this sample may be carry-over from other donors' samples.

This clone was detected only once. This sequence joins TRBV11-1 and TRBJ1-1; D gene unclear. V gave up 2 bases and J gave up 5 bases, with 9 bases separating them. Germline values: CDR1 SGHAT, CDR2 FQDESV (reference sequence). This CDR3 has 13 amino acids. This CDR3 reads CASSLFGGTEAFF. The CDR3 coding sequence is TGTGCCAGCAGCTTATTTGGAGGGACTGAAGCTTTCTTT.

The chain is built from TRBV28 and TRBJ1-5; D is undetermined. CDR3 length: 13 residues. V lost 8 bases, J lost 6 bases, and 14 bases lay in between. Per germline, CDR1 MDHEN and CDR2 SYDVKM. The DNA for the CDR3 is TGTGCCAGCGGCGGGGAACAAGGTCAGCCCCAGCATTTT. Its protein product is CASGGEQGQPQHF.

In regard to this clone: This CDR3 is also generated by other DNA sequences in the sample. J is TRBJ2-2 and V is TRBV5-1, with D possibly being TRBD2 (5 bases). This CDR3 contains 14 residues. Germline lookup yields CDR1 SGHRS and CDR2 YFSETQ. V was cut by 0 bases and J by 4 bases, with 7 bases left in between. The CDR3 sequence: CASSLAGITGELFF. The CDR3 bases are TGCGCCAGCAGCTTGGCCGGGATCACCGGGGAGCTGTTTTTT.